The present TCR beta chain was sequenced within a study of T cell repertoires in ileal Crohn's disease. Sample time point: neoterminal ileum biopsy at postoperative endoscopy, about 6 months after surgery. CDR1 and CDR2 from the germline V gene are MNHEY and SMNVEV (reference sequence). This CDR3 spans 15 amino acids. Notes on this clone: One end of the junction does not line up with germline, which may come from a read error.

The repertoire was sequenced with immunoSEQ multiplex PCR; TCRdb's copy has only in-frame clones and lacks some. The sample yields more than 15,000 clones, approximately 70% seen once. The sequencing input was ileal tissue. The TCR sequence derives from an adult with Crohn's disease. The gene calls are TRBV27 and TRBJ2-3; TRBD2 matches 9 bases. The CDR3 DNA follows: TGTGCCAGCAGGGTAGCGGGGGAGAACACAGATGCGCAGTATTTT. This codes for CASRVAGENTDAQYF.